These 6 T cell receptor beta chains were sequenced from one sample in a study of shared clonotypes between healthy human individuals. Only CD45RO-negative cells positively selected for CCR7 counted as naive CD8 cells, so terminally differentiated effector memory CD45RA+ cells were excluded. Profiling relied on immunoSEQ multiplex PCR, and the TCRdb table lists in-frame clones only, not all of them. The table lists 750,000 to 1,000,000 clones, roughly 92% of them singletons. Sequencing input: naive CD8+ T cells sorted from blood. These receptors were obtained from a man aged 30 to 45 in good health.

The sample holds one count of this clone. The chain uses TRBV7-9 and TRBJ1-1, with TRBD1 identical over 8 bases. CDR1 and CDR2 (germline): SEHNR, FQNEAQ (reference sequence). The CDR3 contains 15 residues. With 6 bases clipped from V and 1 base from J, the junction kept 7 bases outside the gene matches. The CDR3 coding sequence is TGTGCCAGCAGTATTAGGGACAGGCCGAACACTGAAGCTTTCTTT. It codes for CASSIRDRPNTEAFF.

The CDR3 nucleotides read TGCAGCGTTGAAAAGACGAACTCCTACGAGCAGTACTTC. Encoded protein: CSVEKTNSYEQYF. This chain links TRBV29-1 with TRBJ2-7, with no clear D. There are 13 residues in the CDR3. CDR1 and CDR2 (germline): SQVTM, ANQGSEA. Trimming cost V 2 bases and J 0 bases, with 8 bases left between them.

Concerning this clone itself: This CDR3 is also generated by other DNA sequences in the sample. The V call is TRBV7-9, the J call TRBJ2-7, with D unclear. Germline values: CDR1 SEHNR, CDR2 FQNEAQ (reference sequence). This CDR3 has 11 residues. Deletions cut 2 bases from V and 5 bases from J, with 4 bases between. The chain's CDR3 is CASSLSHEQYF. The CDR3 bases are TGTGCCAGCAGCTTAAGTCACGAGCAGTACTTC.

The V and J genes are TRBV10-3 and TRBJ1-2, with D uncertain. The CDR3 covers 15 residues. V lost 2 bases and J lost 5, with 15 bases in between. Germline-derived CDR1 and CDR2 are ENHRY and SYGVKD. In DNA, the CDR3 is TGTGCCATCAGTGAGGGCAGCCAAATAGGTTATGGCTACACCTTC. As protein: CAISEGSQIGYGYTF.

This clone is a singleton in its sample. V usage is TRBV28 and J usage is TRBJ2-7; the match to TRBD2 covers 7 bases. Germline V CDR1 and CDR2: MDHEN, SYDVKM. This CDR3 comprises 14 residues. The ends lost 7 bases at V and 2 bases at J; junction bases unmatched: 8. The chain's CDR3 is CASIRRERPYEQYF. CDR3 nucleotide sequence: TGTGCCAGCATCCGGCGGGAGCGGCCCTACGAGCAGTACTTC.

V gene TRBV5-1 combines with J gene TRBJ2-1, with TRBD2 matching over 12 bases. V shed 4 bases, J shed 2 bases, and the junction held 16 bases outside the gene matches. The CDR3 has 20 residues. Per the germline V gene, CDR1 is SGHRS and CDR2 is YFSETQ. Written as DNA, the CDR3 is TGCGCCAGCAGCACTACACAGACTAGCGGGAGTGTTGGCGCCTACAATGAGCAGTTCTTC. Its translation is CASSTTQTSGSVGAYNEQFF.